One T cell receptor beta chain is described in this entry. The sample is drawn from a study of blood T cell repertoires in COVID-19. Study-wide context: Specimens from acute and convalescent COVID-19 originated in the United States, Italy and Spain. Nucleic acid was either cDNA or gDNA, and it came from T cells, B-cell-depleted T cells, or PBMCs.

Authors' analysis steps: Amplifying reference gene primers gave estimates of nucleated cell counts. The data were produced by immunoSEQ multiplex PCR, yet TCRdb's version contains in-frame clones alone and is incomplete. From that table come the V and J calls and clone size; the DNA was used to work out D and trimming. The sample lists about 170,000 clones, 70% to 90% occurring once. The CDR3 is 16 amino acids. V lost 1 base and J lost 0, with 13 bases in between. The germline gives CDR1 LNHDA, CDR2 SQIVND (reference sequence). The clonotype originates from a man aged 50 to 59 with active or convalescent COVID-19. Sequences were obtained from peripheral blood. This chain links TRBV19 with TRBJ2-7, with D possibly TRBD2 on 6 matching bases. CDR3 residues: CASSIGWRGTSYEQYF. Here the CDR3 DNA reads TGTGCCAGTAGTATAGGTTGGCGGGGCACCTCCTACGAGCAGTACTTC. The full variable domain, in which reference TRBV19 and TRBJ2-7 provide the parts outside the CDR3, is DGGITQSPKYLFRKEGQNVTLSCEQNLNHDAMYWYRQDPGQGLRLIYYSQIVNDFQKGDIAEGYSVSREKKESFPLTVTSAQKNPTAFYLCASSIGWRGTSYEQYFGPGTRLTVT.